This entry lists 2 T cell receptor beta chains sequenced from one sample in a study of beta chain features in type 1 diabetes. These receptors' antigens are unknown. Overall study findings and caveats: Moderately but significantly shorter TCRB CDR3s were found in Type 1 diabetes patients in all four CD4+ subsets.

TCRB transcripts that were expressed got sequenced, as all of the isolated RNA had been reverse transcribed. Profiling relied on immunoSEQ multiplex PCR, and the TCRdb table lists in-frame clones only, not all of them. The data contain roughly 340,000 clones, roughly 13% of them singletons. Input material: naive CD4+ T cells from blood. These receptor sequences come from a woman aged 18-30 years with type 1 diabetes.

This clone turned up a few times. V usage is TRBV18 and J usage is TRBJ2-6; D remains unclear. Trimming removed 2 bases at V and 0 bases at J, with 11 bases between. Germline CDR1 reads KGHSH; CDR2 reads LQKENI. There are 17 residues in the CDR3. The CDR3 spells CASSPAVVISGANVLTF. The CDR3 nucleotides read TGTGCCAGCTCACCAGCGGTGGTTATCTCTGGGGCCAACGTCCTGACTTTC.

This chain connects TRBV14 to TRBJ2-1, with 10 bases aligning to TRBD2. CDR3 length: 16 amino acids. The germline V gene has CDR1 SGHDN and CDR2 FVKESK. J was trimmed by 8 bases and V by 1 base; bases with no gene match: 8. CDR3 loop: CASSQVVASGRDEQFF. CDR3 coding DNA: TGTGCCAGCAGCCAAGTGGTGGCTAGCGGGAGAGATGAGCAGTTCTTC.